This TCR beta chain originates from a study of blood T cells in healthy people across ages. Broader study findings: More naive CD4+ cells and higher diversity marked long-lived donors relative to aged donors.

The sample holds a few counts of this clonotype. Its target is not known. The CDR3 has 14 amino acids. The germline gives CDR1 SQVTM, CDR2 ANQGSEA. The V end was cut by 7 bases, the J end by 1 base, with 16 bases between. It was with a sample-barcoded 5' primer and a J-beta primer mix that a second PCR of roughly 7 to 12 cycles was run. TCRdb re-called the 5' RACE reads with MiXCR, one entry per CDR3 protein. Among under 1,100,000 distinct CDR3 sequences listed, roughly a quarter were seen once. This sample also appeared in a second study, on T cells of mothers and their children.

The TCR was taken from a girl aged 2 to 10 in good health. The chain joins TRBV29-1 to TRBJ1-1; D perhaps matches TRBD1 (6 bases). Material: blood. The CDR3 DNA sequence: TGCAGCGCCGGGGGCTCCCTGGGGAACACTGAAGCTTTCTTT. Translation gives CSAGGSLGNTEAFF.